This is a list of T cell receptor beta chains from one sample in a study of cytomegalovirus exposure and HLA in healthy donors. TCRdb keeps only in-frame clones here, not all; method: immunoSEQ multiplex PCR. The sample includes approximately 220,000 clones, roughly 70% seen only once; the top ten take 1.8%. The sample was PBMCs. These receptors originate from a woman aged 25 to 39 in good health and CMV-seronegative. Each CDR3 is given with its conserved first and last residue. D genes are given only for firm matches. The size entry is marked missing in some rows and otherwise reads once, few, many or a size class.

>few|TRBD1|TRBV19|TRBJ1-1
CASSIKGTGTEAFF
TGTGCCAGTAGTATTAAGGGGACAGGGACTGAAGCTTTCTTT
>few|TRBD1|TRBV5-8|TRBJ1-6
CASIPWDSSSPLHF
TGTGCCAGCATCCCTTGGGACAGCTCCTCACCCCTCCACTTT
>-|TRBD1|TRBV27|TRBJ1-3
CASSFQGQGPSFTPDTIYF
TGTGCCAGCAGCTTCCAGGGACAGGGCCCCTCTTTTACCCCAGACACCATATATTTT
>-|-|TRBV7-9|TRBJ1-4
CASSQTSPNEKLFF
TGTGCCAGCAGCCAAACTTCCCCTAATGAAAAACTGTTTTTT
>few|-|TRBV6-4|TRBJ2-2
CASSAGDTGELFF
TGTGCCAGCAGTGCGGGAGACACCGGGGAGCTGTTTTTT
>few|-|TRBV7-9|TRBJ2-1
CASSTNTRGVVNEQFF
TGTGCCAGCAGCACAAATACCCGTGGAGTGGTGAATGAGCAGTTCTTC
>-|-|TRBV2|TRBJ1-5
CASSGAQGKEPQHF
TGTGCCAGCAGTGGAGCTCAGGGGAAGGAGCCCCAGCATTTT
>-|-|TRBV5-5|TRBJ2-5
CASSVAEETQYF
TGTGCCAGCAGCGTAGCCGAAGAGACCCAGTACTTC
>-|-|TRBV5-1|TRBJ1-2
CASSGGTNYGYTF
TGCGCCAGCAGCGGCGGCACGAACTATGGCTACACCTTC
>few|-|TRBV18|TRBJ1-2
CASSPPGRGYGYTF
TGTGCCAGCTCACCACCCGGGAGGGGCTATGGCTACACCTTC
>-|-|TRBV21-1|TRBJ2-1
CASSTDGRPKQKRRCNEQFF
TGTGCCAGCAGCACAGATGGGAGGCCAAAACAAAAAAGGCGCTGCAATGAGCAGTTCTTC
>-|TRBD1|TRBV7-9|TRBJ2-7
CASSLGLGQPHYEQYF
TGTGCCAGCAGCTTAGGGTTGGGACAGCCACATTACGAGCAGTACTTC
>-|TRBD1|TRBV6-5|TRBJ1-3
CASSRTGGTGNTIYF
TGTGCCAGCAGTAGAACAGGGGGCACTGGAAACACCATATATTTT
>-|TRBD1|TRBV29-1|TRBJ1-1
CSVEGDRENTEAFF
TGCAGCGTTGAAGGGGACAGGGAGAACACTGAAGCTTTCTTT
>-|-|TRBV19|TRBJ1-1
CASSIGGQNEAFF
TGTGCCAGTAGTATAGGAGGACAGAATGAAGCTTTCTTT
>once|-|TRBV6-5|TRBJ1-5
CASSLSVGEDQPQHF
TGTGCCAGCAGTCTCTCGGTGGGAGAAGATCAGCCCCAGCATTTT
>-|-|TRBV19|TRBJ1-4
CASSLLDRGGEKLFF
TGTGCCAGTAGTCTCCTGGACAGAGGGGGTGAAAAACTGTTTTTT
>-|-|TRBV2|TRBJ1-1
CASSGGGTEAFF
TGTGCCAGCAGTGGGGGGGGCACTGAAGCTTTCTTT
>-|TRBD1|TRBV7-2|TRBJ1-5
CASSVRRQGDQPQHF
TGTGCCAGCAGCGTAAGACGACAGGGGGATCAGCCCCAGCATTTT
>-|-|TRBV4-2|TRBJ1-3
CASSQTTGSGNTIYF
TGTGCCAGCAGCCAGACCACAGGGTCAGGAAACACCATATATTTT
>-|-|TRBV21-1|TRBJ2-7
CASSSKVGGQGSYEQYF
TGTGCCAGCAGCTCAAAAGTAGGGGGACAGGGCTCCTACGAGCAGTACTTC
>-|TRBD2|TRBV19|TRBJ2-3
CASSISGQGGSTQYF
TGTGCCAGTAGTATCTCTGGGCAGGGCGGGAGTACGCAGTATTTT
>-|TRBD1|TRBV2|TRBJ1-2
CASSPQGQGDGYTF
TGTGCCAGCAGTCCCCAGGGACAGGGCGATGGCTACACCTTC
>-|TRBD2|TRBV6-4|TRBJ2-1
CASSPSGGSDNEQFF
TGTGCCAGCAGTCCCTCGGGCGGGAGCGACAATGAGCAGTTCTTC
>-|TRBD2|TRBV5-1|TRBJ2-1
CASSPGLADYNEQFF
TGCGCCAGCAGCCCCGGACTAGCGGACTACAATGAGCAGTTCTTC
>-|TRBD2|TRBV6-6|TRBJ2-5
CASSYAGGPTETQYF
TGTGCCAGCAGTTACGCGGGGGGCCCTACAGAGACCCAGTACTTC
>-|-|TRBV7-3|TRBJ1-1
CASSSGGNTEAFF
TGTGCCAGCAGCTCGGGAGGTAACACTGAAGCTTTCTTT
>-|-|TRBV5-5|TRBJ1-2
CASSSRDTLNYGYTF
TGTGCCAGCAGCTCTCGGGACACTTTAAACTATGGCTACACCTTC
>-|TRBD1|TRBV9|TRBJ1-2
CASSVEGTGSIGGSYTF
TGTGCCAGCAGCGTAGAGGGGACAGGGTCAATAGGTGGTAGCTACACCTTC
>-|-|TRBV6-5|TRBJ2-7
CASSSDPDLSYEQYF
TGTGCCAGCAGTTCCGATCCTGATCTCTCCTACGAGCAGTACTTC
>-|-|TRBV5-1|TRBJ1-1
CASSLVRDSEAFF
TGCGCCAGCAGCTTGGTGAGGGACTCTGAAGCTTTCTTT
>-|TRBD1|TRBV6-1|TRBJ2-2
CASSESTGSTGELFF
TGTGCCAGCAGTGAATCGACAGGGAGCACCGGGGAGCTGTTTTTT
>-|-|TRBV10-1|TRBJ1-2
CASSDVFGGGYTF
TGCGCCAGCAGTGATGTATTTGGCGGCGGCTACACCTTC
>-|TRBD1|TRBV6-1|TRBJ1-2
CASRRTGLYGYTF
TGTGCCAGCAGGAGGACAGGACTCTATGGCTACACCTTC
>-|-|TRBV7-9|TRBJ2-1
CASSFRLDNEQFF
TGTGCCAGCAGCTTCAGACTAGACAATGAGCAGTTCTTC
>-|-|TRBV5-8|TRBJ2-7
CASSLERGDEQYF
TGTGCCAGCAGCTTGGAACGGGGAGACGAGCAGTACTTC
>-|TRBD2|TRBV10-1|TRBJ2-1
CASSSSGRGNEQFF
TGCGCCAGCAGTAGCAGCGGGAGGGGGAATGAGCAGTTCTTC
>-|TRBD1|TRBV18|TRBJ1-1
CASSPPDRGDTEAFF
TGTGCCAGCTCACCACCTGACAGGGGTGACACTGAAGCTTTCTTT
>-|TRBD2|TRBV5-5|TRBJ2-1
CASSGNLAGVFNEQFF
TGTGCCAGCAGCGGCAACCTAGCGGGGGTATTCAATGAGCAGTTCTTC
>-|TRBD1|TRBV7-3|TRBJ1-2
CASSSGQGYGYTF
TGTGCCAGCAGCTCGGGACAGGGATATGGCTACACCTTC
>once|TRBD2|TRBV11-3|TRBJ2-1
CASSSLAGGLNEQFF
TGTGCCAGCAGCTCGTTAGCGGGGGGCCTAAATGAGCAGTTCTTC
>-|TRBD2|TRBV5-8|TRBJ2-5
CASSTKQLGLAGGETQYF
TGTGCCAGCAGCACAAAGCAACTCGGACTAGCGGGAGGCGAGACCCAGTACTTC
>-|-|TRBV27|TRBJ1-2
CASSPQGYYGYTF
TGTGCCAGCAGTCCGCAGGGGTACTATGGCTACACCTTC